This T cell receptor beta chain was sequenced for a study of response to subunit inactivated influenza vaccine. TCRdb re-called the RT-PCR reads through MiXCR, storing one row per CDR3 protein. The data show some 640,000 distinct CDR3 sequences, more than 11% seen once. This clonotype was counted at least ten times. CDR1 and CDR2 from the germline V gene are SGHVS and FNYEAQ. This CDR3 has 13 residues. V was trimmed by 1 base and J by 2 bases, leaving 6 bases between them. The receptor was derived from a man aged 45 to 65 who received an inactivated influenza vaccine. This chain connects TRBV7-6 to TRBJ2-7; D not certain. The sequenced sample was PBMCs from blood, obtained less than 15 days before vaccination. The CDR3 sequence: CASSLGYPYEQYF. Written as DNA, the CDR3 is TGTGCCAGCAGCTTAGGCTACCCCTACGAGCAGTACTTC.